This T cell receptor (beta chain) was retrieved from a study of T cells after posttransplantation cyclophosphamide. This table comes from immunoSEQ multiplex PCR, and its TCRdb copy is limited to in-frame clones, with some not included. The sample lists some 18,000 clones, none appearing once, the ten largest making up 0.54%. Cyclophosphamide on days +3 and +4 followed busulfan-fludarabine conditioning and a marrow graft. Study-level results: Skin or GI-infiltrating T cells shared few TRB sequences with blood.

This clone was observed at least ten times. Its cognate antigen is unknown. V lost 1 base and J 8 bases, leaving 8 bases between the germline ends. Per the germline V gene, CDR1 is MDHEN and CDR2 is SYDVKM. This CDR3 contains 13 residues. The chain couples TRBV28 to TRBJ2-2; no definite D call. This sequence originates from a female patient between 30 and 39 years old who received an allogeneic stem cell transplant from a related donor, was CMV-positive, and had no GVHD. Certain T cells may be donor cells from the graft. The sample was PBMCs, taken after allogeneic stem cell transplant with posttransplant cyclophosphamide. CDR3 in DNA: TGTGCCAGCAGTTTATTCCAGTCGGGGGAGCTGTTTTTT. Translated: CASSLFQSGELFF.